Below are 30 T cell receptor beta chains sequenced from a single sample in a study of cytomegalovirus exposure and HLA in healthy donors. The primer mix had 60 Vbeta and 13 Jbeta primers. Clones were read by immunoSEQ multiplex PCR, and TCRdb kept only the in-frame ones, dropping some. The sample holds about 100,000 clones; more than 75% are singletons and the top ten take under 5%. Sequenced sample: PBMCs. The receptors come from a woman aged 50 to 60 in good health and CMV-seropositive.

The chain uses TRBV5-4 and TRBJ2-3; 12 nucleotides agree with TRBD2. Germline CDR1 SGHNT, CDR2 YYREEE (reference sequence). The CDR3 covers 19 residues. The junction had 12 bases not matched to a gene; V was cut back by 0 bases and J by 4 bases. Here the CDR3 DNA reads TGTGCCAGCAGCTTGGAACTTTTAGGCCTAGCGGGGGGGGCAGATACGCAGTATTTT. Translating gives CASSLELLGLAGGADTQYF.

Turning to this clone: One end of the junction varies from germline; a read error may be responsible. The chain combines TRBV2 with TRBJ1-3; 11 bases line up with TRBD1. The CDR3 contains 14 residues. Germline V CDR1 and CDR2: SNHLY, FYNNEI. Written as DNA, the CDR3 is TGTGCCAGCAGTGACGTGGACAGGGGGCTTGCGGGCCATTTC. This encodes CASSDVDRGLAGHF.

This chain uses TRBV14 with TRBJ2-7; 10 bases match TRBD2. V gave up 2 bases and J gave up 4 bases; unmatched junction bases: 8. Germline V CDR1 and CDR2: SGHDN, FVKESK. The CDR3 loop spans 16 amino acids. This chain's CDR3 is CASSQHRASGRYEQYF. For the CDR3, the DNA is TGTGCCAGCAGCCAACATCGGGCTAGCGGGAGATACGAGCAGTACTTC.

This clone was detected a few times. CDR3 sequence (DNA): TGTGCCAGCAGTGAGGACAGGGGGGCTTATGGCTACACCTTC. This encodes CASSEDRGAYGYTF. This chain connects TRBV6-1 to TRBJ1-2, with 10 bases aligning to TRBD1. The CDR3 runs to 14 residues. The V gene end was trimmed by 3 bases and the J gene end by 5 bases; junction bases not matched to a gene: 3. Germline V CDR1 and CDR2: MNHNS, SASEGT.

The V and J genes are TRBV13 and TRBJ1-1; 9 bases are shared with TRBD1. The CDR3 is 15 residues long. The V and J ends lost 0 bases and 5 bases, in that order; junction bases with no gene match: 4. Germline V gives CDR1 PRHDT, CDR2 FYEKMQ (reference sequence). CDR3 bases: TGTGCCAGCAGCTTAGGGGACAGGGGTAAGACTGAAGCTTTCTTT. This encodes CASSLGDRGKTEAFF.

The chain is built from TRBV29-1 and TRBJ2-7; maybe TRBD1 (6 bases). This CDR3 has 12 amino acids. The germline V gene encodes CDR1 SQVTM and CDR2 ANQGSEA. V was trimmed by 8 bases and J by 1 base, leaving 12 bases between them. CDR3 loop: CSFRTDSYEQYF. Written as DNA, the CDR3 is TGCAGCTTTCGGACAGATTCCTACGAGCAGTACTTC.

The rearrangement links TRBV9 to TRBJ2-2, with 12 positions matching TRBD2. The CDR3 spans 15 residues. Germline V CDR1 and CDR2: SGDLS, YYNGEE. The V segment lost 4 bases and the J segment 7 bases; nucleotides outside the gene matches: 5. The CDR3 sequence: CASSPSGRAGGELFF. The CDR3, as DNA: TGTGCCAGCAGCCCTAGCGGGAGGGCCGGCGGGGAGCTGTTTTTT.

This chain connects TRBV7-9 to TRBJ2-1, with TRBD1 matching over 7 bases. The length of the CDR3 is 17 residues. Germline-derived CDR1 and CDR2 are SEHNR and FQNEAQ (reference sequence). V was clipped by 5 bases and J by 2 bases; unmatched bases: 12. In DNA, the CDR3 is TGTGCCAGCAGCCCACCCCACCGGGACAGCCCCTACAATGAGCAGTTCTTC. Translated: CASSPPHRDSPYNEQFF.

This chain uses TRBV9 with TRBJ2-2; the match to TRBD1 covers 7 bases. Per germline, CDR1 SGDLS and CDR2 YYNGEE. The length of the CDR3 is 15 residues. J was trimmed by 6 bases and V by 0 bases; bases with no gene match: 5. CDR3 loop: CASSVGGQGAGELFF. In nucleotides, the CDR3 is TGTGCCAGCAGCGTAGGTGGGCAGGGGGCCGGGGAGCTGTTTTTT. The entire variable domain, with the rest obtained from reference TRBV9 and TRBJ2-2, is as follows: DSGVTQTPKHLITATGQRVTLRCSPRSGDLSVYWYQQSLDQGLQFLIQYYNGEERAKGNILERFSAQQFPDLHSELNLSSLELGDSALYFCASSVGGQGAGELFFGEGSRLTVL.

The table lists this clone with a few counts. This chain links TRBV18 with TRBJ2-5, with D maybe TRBD1 (6 bases). The CDR3 contains 13 residues. Germline V gives CDR1 KGHSH, CDR2 LQKENI. V was trimmed by 2 bases and J by 4 bases, leaving 8 bases between them. The CDR3 here is CASSPGGRETQYF. The CDR3 DNA is TGTGCCAGCTCACCAGGGGGCAGAGAGACCCAGTACTTC. Filled out from reference TRBV18 and TRBJ2-5, the complete variable domain reads NAGVMQNPRHLVRRRGQEARLRCSPMKGHSHVYWYRQLPEEGLKFMVYLQKENIIDESGMPKERFSAEFPKEGPSILRIQQVVRGDSAAYFCASSPGGRETQYFGPGTRLLVL.

The rearrangement joins TRBV29-1 to TRBJ1-2; D remains ambiguous. The CDR3 contains 13 residues. V was shortened by 2 bases and J by 4 bases, with 11 bases between the two germline ends. Germline values: CDR1 SQVTM, CDR2 ANQGSEA. The chain's CDR3 is CSVEKSDFYGYTF. The CDR3 region has the DNA TGCAGCGTTGAAAAATCAGACTTCTATGGCTACACCTTC.

This chain uses TRBV7-9 with TRBJ2-7, with 7 bases aligning to TRBD2. From germline, CDR1 is SEHNR and CDR2 FQNEAQ (reference sequence). The CDR3 length is 12 residues. The junction had 5 bases not matched to a gene; V was cut back by 5 bases and J by 7 bases. The CDR3 DNA reads TGTGCCAGCAGCGGAGGGAGGGCGGAGCAGTACTTC. Amino acids: CASSGGRAEQYF.

The chain recombines TRBV4-2 with TRBJ2-7; D unresolved. This CDR3 spans 13 amino acids. Germline CDR1 and CDR2: LGHNA and YNFKEQ. The germline V and J ends were trimmed by 0 bases and 6 bases, with 9 bases remaining between them. The CDR3 here is CASSQDTGREQYF. The DNA for the CDR3 is TGTGCCAGCAGCCAAGATACGGGTCGCGAGCAGTACTTC.

This sequence joins TRBV10-3 and TRBJ1-1; no clear D gene. CDR1 ENHRY and CDR2 SYGVKD come from the germline V gene. Trimming cost V 3 bases and J 5 bases, with 13 bases left between them. The CDR3 runs 14 residues. CDR3 residues: CAISDRASGTEAFF. The CDR3 DNA reads TGTGCCATCAGTGACCGTGCCAGCGGGACTGAAGCTTTCTTT.

J is TRBJ2-2 and V is TRBV14, with D possibly matching TRBD2 (5 bases). The CDR3 length is 16 residues. Germline V gives CDR1 SGHDN, CDR2 FVKESK. Deletions cut 1 base from V and 6 bases from J, with 15 bases between. The DNA for the CDR3 is TGTGCCAGCAGCCAAGTACGGGGTTTGTGGCCCGGGGAGCTGTTTTTT. Encoded protein: CASSQVRGLWPGELFF.

The chain carries TRBV7-9 and TRBJ1-1, with TRBD1 matching 7 bases. With V trimmed by 4 bases and J by 4 bases, 3 bases remained unmatched. In germline, CDR1 is SEHNR, CDR2 FQNEAQ (reference sequence). The CDR3 is made up of 13 amino acids. CDR3 region: CASSSAGGTEAFF. Written as DNA, the CDR3 is TGTGCCAGCAGCTCTGCAGGGGGCACTGAAGCTTTCTTT.

The CDR3 reads CASSPLLRRDGYTF. CDR3 DNA sequence: TGTGCCAGCAGCCCCTTACTTAGGAGGGATGGCTACACCTTC. The V and J genes are TRBV2 and TRBJ1-2; no definite D call. CDR1 is SNHLY and CDR2 is FYNNEI in the germline V gene. CDR3 length equals 14 residues. The V end was cut by 6 bases, the J end by 6 bases, with 17 bases between. Full variable domain (outside the CDR3, taken from reference TRBV2 and TRBJ1-2): EPEVTQTPSHQVTQMGQEVILRCVPISNHLYFYWYRQILGQKVEFLVSFYNNEISEKSEIFDDQFSVERPDGSNFTLKIRSTKLEDSAMYFCASSPLLRRDGYTFGSGTRLTVV.

The rearrangement joins TRBV27 to TRBJ1-4; maybe TRBD1 (6 bases). The germline V and J ends were trimmed by 4 bases and 6 bases, with 9 bases remaining between them. Germline V gives CDR1 MNHEY, CDR2 SMNVEV (reference sequence). This CDR3 is 13 amino acids long. CDR3 DNA: TGTGCCAGCAGTTACAGGGAGTATGAAAAACTGTTTTTT. Protein sequence: CASSYREYEKLFF.

The table lists this clone with a few counts. The chain is built from TRBV29-1 and TRBJ1-2; TRBD1 agrees at 10 bases. Germline V lookup: CDR1 SQVTM, CDR2 ANQGSEA. The CDR3 is made up of 14 amino acids. Trimming removed 5 bases from V and 7 bases from J; junction bases left unmatched: 10. The CDR3 region has the DNA TGCAGCGTTCCGGGACAGGGGATAGAAAGTGGCTACACCTTC. Amino acids: CSVPGQGIESGYTF. The complete variable domain, with remaining parts taken from reference TRBV29-1 and TRBJ1-2, reads SAVISQKPSRDICQRGTSLTIQCQVDSQVTMMFWYRQQPGQSLTLIATANQGSEATYESGFVIDKFPISRPNLTFSTLTVSNMSPEDSSIYLCSVPGQGIESGYTFGSGTRLTVV.

This chain uses TRBV6-1 with TRBJ1-2; no reliable D call. V lost 5 bases and J lost 3, with 10 bases in between. The CDR3 is 13 amino acids. In germline, CDR1 is MNHNS, CDR2 SASEGT. The CDR3 is CASSSDTYYGYTF. The CDR3 coding sequence is TGTGCCAGCAGTTCAGACACCTACTATGGCTACACCTTC.

The genes are TRBV18 and TRBJ1-1, with a tentative D call TRBD1 (5 bases). V lost 3 bases, J lost 1 base, and 18 bases lay in between. CDR1 is KGHSH and CDR2 is LQKENI in the germline V gene. CDR3 length equals 17 residues. The CDR3 sequence is CASSPSSNRRGNTEAFF. The CDR3 DNA reads as TGTGCCAGCTCACCCAGCTCCAACAGGAGGGGGAACACTGAAGCTTTCTTT.

The V gene is TRBV6-4, the J gene TRBJ2-1, with 7 bases that match TRBD1. Germline V gene data show CDR1 as MRHNA and CDR2 as SNTAGT. V was clipped by 3 bases and J by 15 bases; unmatched bases: 8. The CDR3 is 12 amino acids. Here the CDR3 reads CASSEPGQKLFF. For the CDR3, the DNA is TGTGCCAGCAGTGAGCCGGGACAGAAGTTGTTCTTC.

Only a few counts were recorded for this clone. The chain has TRBV4-2 and TRBJ2-1; tentative D call: TRBD2 (5 bases). V lost 4 bases, J lost 3 bases, and 10 bases lay in between. The CDR3 is 14 residues long. CDR1 and CDR2 (germline): LGHNA, YNFKEQ. The CDR3 region is CASSPLEGYNEQFF. DNA for the CDR3: TGTGCCAGCAGCCCCCTTGAGGGCTACAATGAGCAGTTCTTC.

With respect to this clone: The germline gene is not matched at one end of the junction; a read error may be the cause. The chain joins TRBV2 to TRBJ1-2, with D tentatively TRBD1 (5 bases). This CDR3 is 11 amino acids long. CDR1 is SNHLY, CDR2 FYNNEI, per germline. DNA of the CDR3: TGTGCCAGCCGGGGGATGGGGCCGTCAGTCTTC. This translates into CASRGMGPSVF.

This clone came up a few times. The V and J genes are TRBV28 and TRBJ1-5; no definite D call. With 5 bases removed from V and 4 bases from J, the gap between germline ends came to 3 bases. Germline V gene lookup returns CDR1 MDHEN and CDR2 SYDVKM. The CDR3 is 11 amino acids. CDR3 DNA sequence: TGTGCCAGCAGTCCTAATCAGCCCCAGCATTTT. It is translated as CASSPNQPQHF.

The chain recombines TRBV12-5 with TRBJ1-4; 8 bases match TRBD1. CDR1 LGHNT and CDR2 FRNRAP come from the germline V gene. The junction had 9 bases not matched to a gene; V was cut back by 7 bases and J by 8 bases. The CDR3 is 14 amino acids. This CDR3 is CASATDRDNEKLFF. The CDR3 region has the DNA TGTGCTAGTGCCACGGACAGGGATAACGAAAAACTGTTTTTT. Drawing the rest from reference TRBV12-5 and TRBJ1-4, the complete variable domain is DARVTQTPRHKVTEMGQEVTMRCQPILGHNTVFWYRQTMMQGLELLAYFRNRAPLDDSGMPKDRFSAEMPDATLATLKIQPSEPRDSAVYFCASATDRDNEKLFFGSGTQLSVL.

The chain combines TRBV7-9 with TRBJ2-7; 7 bases map to TRBD1. The CDR3 contains 15 residues. Trimming at V came to 5 bases and at J to 3 bases, leaving 10 bases not matched to a gene. Germline CDR1 is SEHNR and CDR2 is FQNEAQ (reference sequence). The CDR3 nucleotides read TGTGCCAGCAGCCCAAGATCGACAGGGATCTACGAGCAGTACTTC. As protein: CASSPRSTGIYEQYF.

The chain carries TRBV6-5 and TRBJ2-2; weak D call: TRBD2 (7 bases). There are 15 residues in the CDR3. The germline V gene encodes CDR1 MNHEY and CDR2 SVGAGI. The V gene lost 8 bases and the J gene lost 6 bases, with 19 bases spanning the gap. This CDR3 reads CASGGAGSAPGELFF. DNA for the CDR3: TGTGCCAGCGGGGGGGCGGGATCCGCTCCCGGGGAGCTGTTTTTT.

The chain uses TRBV2 and TRBJ1-1; D may be TRBD1 (6 bases). V lost 6 bases to trimming and J lost 6 bases, with 20 bases between them. Germline V lookup: CDR1 SNHLY, CDR2 FYNNEI. The CDR3 contains 15 residues. The CDR3 is CASSLPGHRSAEAFF. CDR3 bases: TGTGCCAGCAGCCTTCCGGGACATCGTAGCGCTGAAGCTTTCTTT.

CDR3 nucleotides: TGTGCCAGCTCACCACGCGAGGGGGACGTCTACGAGCAGTACTTC. Translating gives CASSPREGDVYEQYF. V and J are TRBV18 and TRBJ2-7, with D maybe TRBD1 (6 bases). The CDR3 runs to 15 residues. V gave up 1 base and J gave up 3 bases, with 13 bases separating them. Per the germline V gene, CDR1 is KGHSH and CDR2 is LQKENI.